This note documents a single T cell receptor beta chain sequence. This record belongs to a study of blood T cell repertoires in COVID-19. Original handling: Reference gene primer amplification yielded estimated nucleated cell counts. Assay used: immunoSEQ multiplex PCR; TCRdb lists only in-frame clones, some missing. V, J and clone size are those of that table, while D and trimming were read from the DNA. The sample contains 110,000 or so clones, more than 70% of which appear only once. CDR1 SEHNR and CDR2 FQNEAQ come from the germline V gene (reference sequence). The ends lost 5 bases at V and 9 bases at J; junction bases unmatched: 4. The CDR3 has 14 residues. Seattle patient enrollment occurred during active infection, with longitudinal follow-up thereafter.

The origin of this receptor is a woman aged 55 to 70 with COVID-19, enrolled during active disease. Source material: peripheral blood. The chain carries TRBV7-9 and TRBJ2-2; TRBD2 matches at 12 bases. CDR3 DNA: TGTGCCAGCAGCACTTGGACTAGCGGGAGGGAGCTGTTTTTT. This sequence encodes CASSTWTSGRELFF.